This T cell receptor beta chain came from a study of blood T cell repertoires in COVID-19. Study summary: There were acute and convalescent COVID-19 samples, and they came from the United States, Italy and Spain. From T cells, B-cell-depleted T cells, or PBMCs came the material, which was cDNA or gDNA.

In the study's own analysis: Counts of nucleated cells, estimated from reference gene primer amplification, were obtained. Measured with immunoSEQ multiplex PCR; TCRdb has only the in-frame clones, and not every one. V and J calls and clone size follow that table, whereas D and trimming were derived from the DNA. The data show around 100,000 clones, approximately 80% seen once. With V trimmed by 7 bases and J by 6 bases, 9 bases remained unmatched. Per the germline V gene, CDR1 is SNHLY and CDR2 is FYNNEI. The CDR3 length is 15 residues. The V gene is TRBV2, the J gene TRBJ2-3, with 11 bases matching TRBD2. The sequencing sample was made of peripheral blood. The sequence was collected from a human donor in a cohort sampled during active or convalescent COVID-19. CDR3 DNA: TGTGCCAGCAAGGGTCGACTAGCGGGGTTTGATACGCAGTATTTT. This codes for CASKGRLAGFDTQYF.